The 10 T cell receptor beta chains listed next were all sequenced from one sample in a study of blood T cell repertoires in COVID-19. The method was immunoSEQ multiplex PCR; TCRdb's version includes in-frame clones alone and lacks a portion of them. The data show some 270,000 clones, more than 75% seen once. Sequenced input: peripheral blood. Receptors originate from a woman in her sixties who had recovered from COVID-19.

This chain uses TRBV27 with TRBJ2-7; D gene uncertain. With 5 bases removed from V and 4 bases from J, the gap between germline ends came to 15 bases. The V gene's germline CDR1 is MNHEY and CDR2 SMNVEV (reference sequence). The CDR3 sequence is 14 residues long. The CDR3 DNA reads as TGTGCCAGCAGTGCCACACAGTGGTCATACGAGCAGTACTTC. It codes for CASSATQWSYEQYF.

This clone was counted many times. The chain has TRBV7-2 and TRBJ1-5; maybe TRBD1 (6 bases). There are 15 residues in the CDR3. The V and J ends lost 5 bases and 7 bases respectively, with 18 bases between them. In germline, CDR1 is SGHTA, CDR2 FQGNSA. CDR3 region: CASSPGTSRGQPQHF. The CDR3 nucleotides read TGTGCCAGCAGCCCTGGGACGTCGAGGGGGCAGCCCCAGCATTTT.

V is TRBV6-2 or TRBV6-3 and J is TRBJ2-6; 11 bases are shared with TRBD1. V gave up 4 bases and J gave up 2 bases; unmatched junction bases: 4. The CDR3 is 17 residues long. Germline V gene lookup returns CDR1 MNHEY and CDR2 SVGEGT. The DNA for the CDR3 is TGTGCCAGCAGTTCACGGACAGGGGGCGCTGGGGCCAACGTCCTGACTTTC. It encodes CASSSRTGGAGANVLTF.

This chain joins TRBV10-2 and TRBJ2-2; perhaps TRBD1 as D (6 bases). V lost 6 bases and J lost 7, with 18 bases in between. CDR1 is WSHSY, CDR2 SAAADI, per germline. The CDR3 consists of 15 residues. In DNA, the CDR3 is TGCGCCAGCAGCCCGTTGCGGGCAGGGGTCGGGGAGCTGTTTTTT. Translated: CASSPLRAGVGELFF.

The chain links TRBV9 to TRBJ2-7; 10 bases fit TRBD1. J gave up 2 bases and V 2 bases, and 10 bases lay outside the gene matches. The CDR3 is 17 amino acids. CDR1 and CDR2 from the germline V gene are SGDLS and YYNGEE. CDR3 amino acids: CASSVRDRGPPAYEQYF. In nucleotides, the CDR3 is TGTGCCAGCAGCGTCCGGGACAGGGGACCTCCCGCCTACGAGCAGTACTTC.

V and J are TRBV5-5 and TRBJ2-7, with TRBD1 matching over 9 bases. The CDR3 is made up of 15 amino acids. Unmatched junction bases numbered 5, after V lost 4 bases and J lost 0 bases. Germline CDR1 SGHKS, CDR2 YYEKEE (reference sequence). The CDR3 loop reads CASSRDRESSYEQYF. The CDR3, as DNA: TGTGCCAGCAGCCGGGACAGGGAAAGCTCCTACGAGCAGTACTTC.

This chain links TRBV28 with TRBJ2-7, with D tentatively TRBD1 (6 bases). The CDR3 covers 15 residues. Germline CDR1 and CDR2: MDHEN and SYDVKM. Trimming shortened V by 2 bases and J by 1 base, and 12 bases separated the two germline ends. The CDR3, as DNA: TGTGCCAGCAGTTTAACAGGGCTACTATCCTACGAGCAGTACTTC. Protein: CASSLTGLLSYEQYF.

The genes are TRBV6-5 and TRBJ1-1; D is uncertain. The germline V gene has CDR1 MNHEY and CDR2 SVGAGI. Trimming removed 6 bases from V and 4 bases from J, with 18 bases in between. CDR3 length: 15 residues. CDR3: CASSQEEGGSTEAFF. CDR3 nucleotide sequence: TGTGCCAGCAGCCAAGAGGAGGGAGGGAGCACTGAAGCTTTCTTT.

This rearrangement joins TRBV7-8 to TRBJ1-1; unclear D gene. The germline gives CDR1 SGHVS, CDR2 FQNEAQ. V was cut by 3 bases and J by 1 base, with 9 bases left in between. The CDR3 consists of 14 residues. CDR3 amino acids: CASSFRVGNTEAFF. CDR3 nucleotides: TGTGCCAGCAGCTTTCGAGTTGGGAACACTGAAGCTTTCTTT.

In this sample, this clone turned up once. The J gene is TRBJ2-7, the V gene TRBV4-3; 9 nucleotides line up with TRBD1. Germline-derived CDR1 and CDR2 are LGHNA and YSLEER. J gave up 2 bases and V 2 bases, and 4 bases lay outside the gene matches. The CDR3 runs to 15 residues. The CDR3 here is CASSQTWTGAYEQYF. In nucleotides, the CDR3 is TGCGCCAGCAGCCAAACCTGGACAGGGGCCTACGAGCAGTACTTC.